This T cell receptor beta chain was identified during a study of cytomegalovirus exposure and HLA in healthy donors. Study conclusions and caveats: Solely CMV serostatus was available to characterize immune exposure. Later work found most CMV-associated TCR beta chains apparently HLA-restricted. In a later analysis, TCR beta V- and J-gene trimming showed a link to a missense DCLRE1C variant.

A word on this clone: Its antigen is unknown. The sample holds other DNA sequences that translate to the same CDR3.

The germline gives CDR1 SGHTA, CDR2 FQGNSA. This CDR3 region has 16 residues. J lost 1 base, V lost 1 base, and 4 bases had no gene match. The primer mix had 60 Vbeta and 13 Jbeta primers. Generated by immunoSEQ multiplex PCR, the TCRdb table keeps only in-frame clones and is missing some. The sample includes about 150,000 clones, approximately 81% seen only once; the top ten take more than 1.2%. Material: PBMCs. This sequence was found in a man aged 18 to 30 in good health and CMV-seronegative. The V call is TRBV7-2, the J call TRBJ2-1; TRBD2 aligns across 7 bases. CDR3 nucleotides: TGTGCCAGCAGCTTAGTTGGGGGGGGGTCCTACAATGAGCAGTTCTTC. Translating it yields CASSLVGGGSYNEQFF.